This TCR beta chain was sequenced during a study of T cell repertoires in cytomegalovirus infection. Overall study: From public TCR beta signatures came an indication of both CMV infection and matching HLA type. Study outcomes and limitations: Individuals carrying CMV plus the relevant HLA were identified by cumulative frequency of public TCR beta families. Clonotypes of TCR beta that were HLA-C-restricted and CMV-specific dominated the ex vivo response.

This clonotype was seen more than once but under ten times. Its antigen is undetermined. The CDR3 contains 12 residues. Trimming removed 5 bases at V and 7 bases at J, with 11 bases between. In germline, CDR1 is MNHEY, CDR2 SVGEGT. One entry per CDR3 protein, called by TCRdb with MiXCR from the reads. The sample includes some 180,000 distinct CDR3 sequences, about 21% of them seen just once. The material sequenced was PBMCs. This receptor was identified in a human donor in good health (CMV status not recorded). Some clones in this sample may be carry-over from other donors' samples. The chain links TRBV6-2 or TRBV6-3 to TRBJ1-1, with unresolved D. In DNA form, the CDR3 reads TGTGCCAGCAGTGCGTCCGGAATTGAAGCTTTCTTT. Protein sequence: CASSASGIEAFF.